This is a list of T cell receptor beta chains from one sample in a study of shared T cell receptors in the human thymus. TCRdb's copy holds only in-frame clones and misses some; the assay was immunoSEQ multiplex PCR. Here the sample spans hundreds of thousands of clones, roughly 90% being singletons. These data were likewise used in another study, on human thymus T cells.

The sequenced material came from thymocytes. Receptors were obtained from a boy in the first two years of life with a congenital heart defect. The CDR3 runs from the conserved cysteine through the conserved F or W. A D gene is named only where the DNA matches it firmly. The size field is filled for only some rows; it gives once, few, many or a size class.

cdr3_nt cdr3_aa d_call clone_size j_call v_call
TGCGCCAGCAGAGTCGACAGCGGGCAATTCTACGAGCAGTACTTC CASRVDSGQFYEQYF . . TRBJ2-7 TRBV4-1
TGTGCCAGCAGCTTAGAAAAGCGTGAGCAGTTCTTC CASSLEKREQFF . . TRBJ2-1 TRBV13
TGCGCCAGCAGCCAAGAAGGAGGGCGCAATCAGCCCCAGCATTTT CASSQEGGRNQPQHF . few TRBJ1-5 TRBV4-3
TGTGCCAGCAGTTTAACAGGGGACTTGAGCTCCTACGAGCAGTACTTC CASSLTGDLSSYEQYF . . TRBJ2-7 TRBV27
TGTGCCAGCAGCTCGACTAGCCCCGGGGAGCTGTTTTTT CASSSTSPGELFF TRBD2 . TRBJ2-2 TRBV7-2
TGTGCCAGCAGCTTCGACAGGGCTTCTGGAAACACCATATATTTT CASSFDRASGNTIYF TRBD1 . TRBJ1-3 TRBV5-4
TGTGCCAGCAGCCCCTGTGGACTAGCGGGACGCGTACGAGGGCAGTACTTC CASSPCGLAGRVRGQYF TRBD2 . TRBJ2-7 TRBV14
TGTGCCAGCAGCTTTGGACTAGCGGGAGCTTACGAGCAGTACTTC CASSFGLAGAYEQYF TRBD2 . TRBJ2-7 TRBV7-9
TGTGCCAGCAGCCAAGTCCCAACCGGGGTGTACAATGAGCAGTTCTTC CASSQVPTGVYNEQFF . . TRBJ2-1 TRBV14
TGTGCCAGTAGTGTAGCGGGAGCGGGCACCGGGGAGCTGTTTTTT CASSVAGAGTGELFF TRBD2 few TRBJ2-2 TRBV19
TGTGCCAGCAGCCAAGAGGCCGGGCAGGGGGCCTACGAGCAGTACTTC CASSQEAGQGAYEQYF TRBD1 few TRBJ2-7 TRBV4-2
TGCGCCAGCAGCGTTTCAGGGAATCAGCCCCAGCATTTT CASSVSGNQPQHF . . TRBJ1-5 TRBV5-1
TGTGCCTGGGGACAGGAAAACTCTGGGGCCAACGTCCTGACTTTC CAWGQENSGANVLTF TRBD1 . TRBJ2-6 TRBV30
TGTGCCTGGACCCAGCGGAGCACAGATACGCAGTATTTT CAWTQRSTDTQYF . . TRBJ2-3 TRBV30
TGTGCCAGCAGTTACTCAGGCCCCCAGGTGGGAGAGACCCAGTACTTC CASSYSGPQVGETQYF . . TRBJ2-5 TRBV11-2
TGTGCCAGCAGTGAGGGGAGAACTAACTATGGCTACACCTTC CASSEGRTNYGYTF . . TRBJ1-2 TRBV6-1
TGCAGCGTCTCCGGGACTACACGAGACAATGAGCAGTTCTTC CSVSGTTRDNEQFF TRBD2 . TRBJ2-1 TRBV29-1
TGTGCCAGCACAGGAACCACCCAGGGACCGGGGGGACATTACGAGCAGTACTTC CASTGTTQGPGGHYEQYF . . TRBJ2-7 TRBV2
TGTGCCAGCAGCCACCACCTTGGACAGGGATGGGACGAGCAGTACTTC CASSHHLGQGWDEQYF TRBD1 once TRBJ2-7 TRBV11-2